These 11 T cell receptor beta chains came from one sample sequenced in a study of technical replicates of blood from a few donors. Profiled with immunoSEQ multiplex PCR; TCRdb holds only in-frame clones, not every one. This sample has 9,500 to 15,000 clones; roughly 80% occur once, and the top ten carry less than 15%. The sample comprised PBMCs. The receptors were sampled from a human donor in good health.

The chain links TRBV4-1 to TRBJ2-3; TRBD1 agrees at 8 bases. The CDR3 has 16 residues. Per the germline V gene, CDR1 is MGHRA and CDR2 is YSYEKL. Trimming removed 3 bases from V and 2 bases from J; junction bases left unmatched: 7. Here the CDR3 DNA reads TGCGCCAGCAGCCACGACCGGGACAGGCCCACAGATACGCAGTATTTT. It translates to CASSHDRDRPTDTQYF.

The chain couples TRBV9 to TRBJ2-6; 10 bases match TRBD1. CDR3 length: 18 amino acids. The V gene's germline CDR1 is SGDLS and CDR2 YYNGEE. Trimming at V came to 1 base and at J to 1 base, leaving 5 bases not matched to a gene. DNA for the CDR3: TGTGCCAGCAGCGTATGGGACAGGGGCGATTCTGGGGCCAACGTCCTGACTTTC. Protein product: CASSVWDRGDSGANVLTF.

V is TRBV29-1 and J is TRBJ2-3; TRBD1 might be the D (6 bases). The V end was cut by 6 bases, the J end by 3 bases, with 16 bases between. CDR1 and CDR2 from the germline V gene are SQVTM and ANQGSEA. The CDR3 sequence is 14 residues long. The CDR3 loop reads CSVRALQGTDTQYF. The DNA of the CDR3 is TGCAGCGTCCGGGCGTTACAGGGAACAGATACGCAGTATTTT.

This clone was seen only once. This rearrangement joins TRBV5-1 to TRBJ2-5; TRBD1 agrees at 8 bases. The V segment lost 3 bases and the J segment 5 bases; nucleotides outside the gene matches: 6. The CDR3 is 14 residues long. The germline CDR1 and CDR2 sequences are SGHRS and YFSETQ. DNA of the CDR3: TGCGCCAGCAGCTCGGGACAGGTCTCGGAGACCCAGTACTTC. Translated, it gives CASSSGQVSETQYF.

V is TRBV28 and J is TRBJ2-6; 11 positions match TRBD1. CDR3 length equals 16 residues. Germline lookup yields CDR1 MDHEN and CDR2 SYDVKM. The V and J ends lost 9 bases and 0 bases, in that order; junction bases with no gene match: 4. This CDR3 reads CASIGTGGSGANVLTF. The CDR3 DNA reads TGTGCCAGTATCGGGACAGGGGGCTCTGGGGCCAACGTCCTGACTTTC.

The chain employs TRBV4-1 and TRBJ2-5, with D tentatively TRBD1 (5 bases). The CDR3 is 15 residues long. CDR1 MGHRA and CDR2 YSYEKL come from the germline V gene. V was pared by 6 bases and J by 1 base, with 15 bases between. The CDR3 loop reads CASSPTATVQETQYF. The CDR3 bases are TGCGCCAGCAGTCCGACAGCTACCGTCCAAGAGACCCAGTACTTC.

The rearrangement links TRBV5-5 to TRBJ2-5, with TRBD2 matching 7 bases. The CDR3 sequence is 16 residues long. Unmatched junction bases numbered 9, after V lost 2 bases and J lost 2 bases. Germline V CDR1 and CDR2: SGHKS, YYEKEE (reference sequence). The CDR3 DNA follows: TGTGCCAGCAGCTTATCTAGCGGAATATCACAAGAGACCCAGTACTTC. It translates to CASSLSSGISQETQYF.

This chain links TRBV19 with TRBJ2-3, with D tentatively TRBD2 (6 bases). CDR3 length: 13 amino acids. Germline CDR1 reads LNHDA; CDR2 reads SQIVND (reference sequence). V shed 1 base and J shed 4 bases, with 6 bases lying between them. CDR3 sequence: CASSIGLADTQYF. The CDR3 nucleotides are TGTGCCAGTAGTATAGGACTAGCAGATACGCAGTATTTT.

The chain recombines TRBV4-2 with TRBJ2-3; D gene unclear. Germline V lookup: CDR1 LGHNA, CDR2 YNFKEQ. The CDR3 contains 14 residues. Trimming left V 4 bases short and J 3 bases short, with 11 bases between. CDR3 sequence: CASSPGESTDTQYF. The CDR3 DNA sequence: TGTGCCAGCAGCCCCGGTGAAAGTACAGATACGCAGTATTTT.

This chain connects TRBV30 to TRBJ1-2, with D perhaps matching TRBD1 (6 bases). The V end lost 1 base, the J end lost 6 bases, and 12 bases lay between the germline ends. The V gene's germline CDR1 is GTSNPN and CDR2 SVGIG (reference sequence). The length of the CDR3 is 13 residues. CDR3 sequence (DNA): TGTGCCTGGAGTGGGCAACCAGGGGATGGCTACACCTTC. This translates into CAWSGQPGDGYTF. Full variable domain (missing parts from reference TRBV30 and TRBJ1-2): SQTIHQWPATLVQPVGSPLSLECTVEGTSNPNLYWYRQAAGRGLQLLFYSVGIGQISSEVPQNLSASRPQDRQFILSSKKLLLSDSGFYLCAWSGQPGDGYTFGSGTRLTVV.

The rearrangement links TRBV18 to TRBJ1-1, with D possibly TRBD1 on 6 matching bases. Germline V gene data show CDR1 as KGHSH and CDR2 as LQKENI. Trimming pared 2 bases from V and 4 bases from J, leaving 11 bases between. The CDR3 loop spans 14 amino acids. The CDR3: CASSPGGGGTEAFF. CDR3 nucleotides: TGTGCCAGCTCACCAGGGGGCGGTGGCACTGAAGCTTTCTTT. Supplemented by reference TRBV18 and TRBJ1-1, the full variable domain reads NAGVMQNPRHLVRRRGQEARLRCSPMKGHSHVYWYRQLPEEGLKFMVYLQKENIIDESGMPKERFSAEFPKEGPSILRIQQVVRGDSAAYFCASSPGGGGTEAFFGQGTRLTVV.